The clone carrying this TCR beta chain was picked up one time. Antigen specificity is unknown. This entry is derived from a study of T cell clonotyping in hematopoietic cell transplantation. Study-level results: Recipient TCR diversity dropped after transplant; expanded clonotypes rose from day 30 to 180. Broader posttransplant TCR repertoire diversity was predicted by graft donor and pretransplant recipient Inverse Simpson Index values. CD4 and CD8 repertoire contributions could not be separated without sorting. At the given depth, recipient repertoires were over 95% de novo clonotypes.

Germline V gene data show CDR1 as MRHNA and CDR2 as SNTAGT. V lost 5 bases and J lost 0, with 5 bases in between. The CDR3 sequence is 13 residues long. The table came from immunoSEQ multiplex PCR; TCRdb's copy has only in-frame clones and leaves some out. This table holds over 35,000 clones, approximately 88% found once. Input material: peripheral blood mononuclear cells. The V call is TRBV6-4, the J call TRBJ1-5; D gene unclear. The TCR sequence derives from a woman between 40 and 55 years old in good health. Some clones in this sample may be carry-over from other donors' samples. The CDR3 nucleotides are TGTGCCAGCAGTTGTCCTAGCAATCAGCCCCAGCATTTT. Translated: CASSCPSNQPQHF.